The T cell receptor (beta chain) under discussion was sequenced for a study of blood T cell repertoires in COVID-19. Study-wide background: Donors in the United States, Italy and Spain gave samples during acute or convalescent COVID-19. In each case, the material was cDNA or gDNA derived from T cells, B-cell-depleted T cells, or PBMCs.

J was trimmed by 2 bases and V by 2 bases; bases with no gene match: 5. The CDR3 loop spans 16 amino acids. Looked up from germline, CDR1 is SGHVS and CDR2 is FNYEAQ. Original data processing: The assay estimated nucleated cells by amplifying reference gene primers. Repertoires were generated with immunoSEQ multiplex PCR, while TCRdb's copy carries only in-frame clones and drops some. The V and J calls and clone size are taken from that table; D and trimming were inferred from the DNA. The repertoire holds 150,000 to 200,000 clones, around 83% seen once, with 0.99% in the top ten. The sequencing input was peripheral blood. This sequence was found in a man aged 18 to 29 with acute or convalescent COVID-19. V and J are TRBV7-6 and TRBJ2-2, with TRBD2 matching over 7 bases. The CDR3 DNA reads TGTGCCAGCAGCTTATATGGCGGGGGAAACACCGGGGAGCTGTTTTTT. Amino acids: CASSLYGGGNTGELFF. The whole variable domain, filled in from reference TRBV7-6 and TRBJ2-2, reads GAGVSQSPRYKVTKRGQDVALRCDPISGHVSLYWYRQALGQGPEFLTYFNYEAQQDKSGLPNDRFSAERPEGSISTLTIQRTEQRDSAMYRCASSLYGGGNTGELFFGEGSRLTVL.